Presented here are 29 T cell receptor beta chains from one specimen sequenced in a study of CD8 T cells in Susac syndrome. A quantity of about 0.5 to 1 ug RNA underwent reverse transcription using random hexamers. MiXCR was run by TCRdb on the immunoSEQ multiplex PCR reads, yielding one entry per CDR3 protein. The sample lists 150,000 to 200,000 distinct CDR3 sequences; 95% were seen once. Sequencing was performed on CD8+ T cells from PBMCs. The receptor set was obtained from a human donor with multiple sclerosis.

The rearrangement uses TRBV20-1 and TRBJ1-2; 11 bases match TRBD1. Germline assignment: CDR1 DFQATT and CDR2 SNEGSKA (reference sequence). This CDR3 is built from 13 residues. The J segment lost 6 bases and the V segment lost 5 bases, leaving 5 bases of the junction unmatched. The CDR3: CSAEPGQGDGYTF. The DNA for the CDR3 is TGCAGTGCTGAGCCGGGACAGGGGGATGGCTACACCTTC.

The rearrangement links TRBV27 to TRBJ1-2; D remains unclear. The CDR3 contains 13 residues. Germline V lookup: CDR1 MNHEY, CDR2 SMNVEV (reference sequence). Trimming pared 3 bases from V and 4 bases from J, leaving 9 bases between. This CDR3 is CASSFPEGYGYTF. DNA for the CDR3: TGTGCCAGCAGTTTCCCCGAAGGCTATGGCTACACCTTC.

The CDR3 DNA follows: TGCGCCAGCAGCCAAGTGGGTGCGTTTGGCTATGGCTACACCTTC. Protein product: CASSQVGAFGYGYTF. The chain has TRBV4-1 and TRBJ1-2; D is unclear. The V and J ends lost 1 base and 4 bases respectively, with 13 bases between them. Germline V gene lookup returns CDR1 MGHRA and CDR2 YSYEKL. The CDR3 extends over 15 amino acids.

The chain has TRBV9 and TRBJ2-2; tentative D call: TRBD2 (6 bases). This CDR3 is 16 amino acids long. The V gene lost 6 bases and the J gene lost 4 bases, with 19 bases spanning the gap. Germline CDR1 SGDLS, CDR2 YYNGEE. The CDR3 sequence: CASTTGEQESTGELFF. As DNA, the CDR3 is TGTGCCAGCACCACGGGGGAGCAGGAATCCACCGGGGAGCTGTTTTTT.

V is TRBV7-9 and J is TRBJ2-1; D is uncertain. This CDR3 has 15 amino acids. Germline V gives CDR1 SEHNR, CDR2 FQNEAQ (reference sequence). V lost 1 base, J lost 5 bases, and 12 bases lay in between. The CDR3 region has the DNA TGTGCCAGCAGCTTAGTCCCGGGCGTAGACAATGAGCAGTTCTTC. It specifies CASSLVPGVDNEQFF.

This chain uses TRBV20-1 with TRBJ1-1; D remains unclear. Germline V gives CDR1 DFQATT, CDR2 SNEGSKA (reference sequence). Trimming removed 6 bases at V and 1 base at J, with 12 bases between. CDR3 size: 13 residues. CDR3 residues: CSASVATNTEAFF. The CDR3 nucleotides are TGCAGTGCCTCAGTGGCCACGAACACTGAAGCTTTCTTT.

The chain combines TRBV7-9 with TRBJ1-5; no firm D call. CDR3 size: 16 residues. Germline assignment: CDR1 SEHNR and CDR2 FQNEAQ (reference sequence). V was shortened by 5 bases and J by 4 bases, with 18 bases between the two germline ends. CDR3 DNA sequence: TGTGCCAGCAGCCGTAAGGAAGGAGAGTTTAATCAGCCCCAGCATTTT. Protein sequence: CASSRKEGEFNQPQHF.

The chain uses TRBV3-1 and TRBJ2-7, with D perhaps matching TRBD2 (5 bases). Trimming pared 0 bases from V and 2 bases from J, leaving 8 bases between. Germline CDR1 reads LGHDT; CDR2 reads YNNKEL (reference sequence). This CDR3 contains 14 residues. For the CDR3, the DNA is TGTGCCAGCAGCCAAGAGGGGAGACCCTACGAGCAGTACTTC. This codes for CASSQEGRPYEQYF.

The chain joins TRBV20-1 to TRBJ1-1, with D hard to call. The CDR3 is made up of 13 amino acids. Germline CDR1 and CDR2: DFQATT and SNEGSKA (reference sequence). V gave up 4 bases and J gave up 0 bases, with 9 bases separating them. Here the CDR3 reads CSANAFLNTEAFF. CDR3 DNA sequence: TGCAGTGCTAACGCGTTCCTGAACACTGAAGCTTTCTTT.

The V gene is TRBV7-8, the J gene TRBJ2-1; TRBD2 agrees at 10 bases. CDR3 length equals 16 residues. J lost 3 bases, V lost 4 bases, and 6 bases had no gene match. From germline, CDR1 is SGHVS and CDR2 FQNEAQ. CDR3 in DNA: TGTGCCAGCAGCTCGCGACCTAGCGGGAGCTACAATGAGCAGTTCTTC. As protein: CASSSRPSGSYNEQFF.

The chain carries TRBV29-1 and TRBJ1-2, with TRBD1 identical over 9 bases. Trimming cost V 4 bases and J 8 bases; bases outside gene matches: 11. Germline V gene lookup returns CDR1 SQVTM and CDR2 ANQGSEA. This CDR3 region has 14 residues. The CDR3 sequence is CSVGDRALRGGYTF. The DNA for the CDR3 is TGCAGCGTTGGGGACAGGGCCCTCCGGGGAGGCTACACCTTC.

This clonotype was recorded once. The chain is built from TRBV3-1 and TRBJ2-7; possibly TRBD2 for D (7 bases). Germline-derived CDR1 and CDR2 are LGHDT and YNNKEL (reference sequence). CDR3 length: 15 residues. With 0 bases removed from V and 3 bases from J, the gap between germline ends came to 12 bases. The DNA for the CDR3 is TGTGCCAGCAGCCAAGAAAGGGGGGGGCTCTACGAGCAGTACTTC. It specifies CASSQERGGLYEQYF.

The CDR3 bases are TGCAGCGCTGACAGGAGGGAGACCGGGGAGCTGTTTTTT. This translates into CSADRRETGELFF. This rearrangement joins TRBV29-1 to TRBJ2-2; D assignment may be TRBD1 or TRBD2 (6 bases each). V lost 7 bases, J lost 5 bases, and 14 bases lay in between. The CDR3 has 13 residues. From germline, CDR1 is SQVTM and CDR2 ANQGSEA.

The chain couples TRBV20-1 to TRBJ2-1; tentative D call: TRBD2 (6 bases). This CDR3 is built from 15 residues. V was cut by 0 bases and J by 6 bases, with 15 bases left in between. Germline V CDR1 and CDR2: DFQATT, SNEGSKA (reference sequence). CDR3 amino acids: CSAREGGGDLNEQFF. The CDR3 nucleotides are TGCAGTGCTAGAGAAGGCGGCGGGGACCTCAATGAGCAGTTCTTC.

In this sample, this clonotype turned up once. The CDR3 reads CAWSLGDIQYF. The CDR3 region has the DNA TGTGCCTGGAGTCTCGGGGACATTCAGTACTTC. V gene TRBV30 combines with J gene TRBJ2-4; D perhaps matches TRBD2 (5 bases). CDR1 GTSNPN and CDR2 SVGIG come from the germline V gene (reference sequence). This CDR3 has 11 residues. V lost 2 bases to trimming and J lost 8 bases, with 7 bases between them.

The rearrangement links TRBV3-1 to TRBJ1-1; a possible D gene is TRBD1 (6 bases). With 4 bases removed from V and 0 bases from J, the gap between germline ends came to 12 bases. The CDR3 runs to 15 residues. Germline lookup yields CDR1 LGHDT and CDR2 YNNKEL (reference sequence). The CDR3 DNA sequence: TGTGCCAGCAGCCCCGGACAGTTAGTGAACACTGAAGCTTTCTTT. It translates to CASSPGQLVNTEAFF.

This clonotype was observed once. The rearrangement uses TRBV27 and TRBJ2-3; 9 nucleotides align to TRBD2. Germline V gene sequence: CDR1 MNHEY, CDR2 SMNVEV (reference sequence). The CDR3 is made up of 15 amino acids. Unmatched junction bases numbered 10, after V lost 6 bases and J lost 6 bases. The CDR3 DNA is TGTGCCAGCAGGAGGGGACTAGCCGGGTCGGATACGCAGTATTTT. Its protein is CASRRGLAGSDTQYF.

V usage is TRBV19 and J usage is TRBJ2-7, with D tentatively TRBD2 (6 bases). V was shortened by 7 bases and J by 2 bases, with 18 bases between the two germline ends. From germline, CDR1 is LNHDA and CDR2 SQIVND (reference sequence). This CDR3 region has 15 residues. CDR3: CASTPGTASPYEQYF. CDR3 nucleotide sequence: TGTGCCAGTACCCCTGGGACTGCTTCACCCTACGAGCAGTACTTC.

The rearrangement links TRBV9 to TRBJ1-2; a weak D match, TRBD1 (6 bases). This CDR3 region has 15 residues. With 9 bases removed from V and 4 bases from J, the gap between germline ends came to 22 bases. Germline V gene sequence: CDR1 SGDLS, CDR2 YYNGEE. For the CDR3, the DNA is TGTGCCACCCCCCCGGGCAGGACAGAAGTCTATGGCTACACCTTC. Its protein is CATPPGRTEVYGYTF.

J is TRBJ2-7 and V is TRBV28; the D call may be TRBD1 or TRBD2 (6 bases each). V was shortened by 3 bases and J by 3 bases, with 12 bases between the two germline ends. Germline lookup yields CDR1 MDHEN and CDR2 SYDVKM. CDR3 length equals 14 residues. CDR3 in DNA: TGTGCCAGCAGTTTTTGGGGGGCCGGCTACGAGCAGTACTTC. Translating it yields CASSFWGAGYEQYF.

The chain links TRBV29-1 to TRBJ2-1, with D unresolved. Trimming shortened V by 4 bases and J by 8 bases, and 36 bases separated the two germline ends. CDR1 is SQVTM, CDR2 ANQGSEA, per germline. This CDR3 contains 20 residues. CDR3 nucleotides: TGCAGCGTTGGTCCTATTGTTCAGGCGACCGAGCCCCTACCCAACGATGAGCAGTTCTTC. Protein: CSVGPIVQATEPLPNDEQFF.

CDR3 DNA sequence: TGCAGTGCTAGAGATGGCCGGGTCGGTGAAGCTTTCTTT. Encoded protein: CSARDGRVGEAFF. The chain is built from TRBV20-1 and TRBJ1-1; D not resolved. V lost 0 bases and J lost 7, with 12 bases in between. The CDR3 is 13 residues long. The germline CDR1 and CDR2 sequences are DFQATT and SNEGSKA (reference sequence).

The chain's CDR3 is CASSKTEAFF. CDR3 sequence (DNA): TGTGCCAGCAGCAAAACTGAAGCTTTCTTT. This chain connects TRBV13 to TRBJ1-1; D gene unclear. Germline assignment: CDR1 PRHDT and CDR2 FYEKMQ (reference sequence). The V end lost 5 bases, the J end lost 5 bases, and 3 bases lay between the germline ends. CDR3 length equals 10 residues.

This chain links TRBV20-1 with TRBJ1-5; D is unresolved. The germline gives CDR1 DFQATT, CDR2 SNEGSKA (reference sequence). The CDR3 length is 14 residues. V was cut by 5 bases and J by 1 base, with 12 bases left in between. The DNA of the CDR3 is TGCAGTGCTCATGCAAGTAACAGCAATCAGCCCCAGCATTTT. The encoded protein is CSAHASNSNQPQHF.

The V and J genes are TRBV5-4 and TRBJ1-1, with D possibly being TRBD1 (5 bases). The length of the CDR3 is 15 residues. The V end lost 3 bases, the J end lost 1 base, and 13 bases lay between the germline ends. Germline CDR1 SGHNT, CDR2 YYREEE (reference sequence). This CDR3 is CASSSSHTGNTEAFF. CDR3 nucleotide sequence: TGTGCCAGCAGCTCCTCCCATACAGGGAACACTGAAGCTTTCTTT.

This sequence joins TRBV9 and TRBJ2-7, with D hard to call. The CDR3 is made up of 13 amino acids. V was pared by 3 bases and J by 8 bases, with 15 bases between. Per the germline V gene, CDR1 is SGDLS and CDR2 is YYNGEE. DNA for the CDR3: TGTGCCAGCAGCGGGGTCGCCGTGGAGCAGCAGTACTTC. Translating it yields CASSGVAVEQQYF.

The V call is TRBV11-2, the J call TRBJ2-5, with a weak D call TRBD2 (6 bases). CDR1 is SGHAT, CDR2 FQNNGV, per germline. The CDR3 spans 15 residues. Between the trimmed V and J ends, which lost 5 bases and 1 base, there was a span of 14 bases. CDR3 residues: CASSPTSSPQETQYF. The CDR3 DNA is TGTGCCAGCAGCCCCACTAGCTCCCCCCAAGAGACCCAGTACTTC.

This chain uses TRBV28 with TRBJ2-5, with D perhaps TRBD2 (5 bases). CDR1 is MDHEN and CDR2 is SYDVKM in the germline V gene. Trimming stripped 3 bases from V and 5 bases from J, with 13 bases between. The CDR3 spans 14 residues. The CDR3 here is CASSLPAGEETQYF. As DNA, the CDR3 is TGTGCCAGCAGTTTGCCCGCCGGGGAGGAGACCCAGTACTTC.

J is TRBJ2-7 and V is TRBV4-2; TRBD2 matches at 8 bases. Germline assignment: CDR1 LGHNA and CDR2 YNFKEQ. The CDR3 loop spans 14 amino acids. The V gene end was trimmed by 3 bases and the J gene end by 4 bases; junction bases not matched to a gene: 5. CDR3 nucleotide sequence: TGTGCCAGCAGCCATCGGGGGGGCGCGTACGAGCAGTACTTC. Translated, it gives CASSHRGGAYEQYF.